These 30 T cell receptor beta chains came from one sample sequenced in a study of vaccination effects on CD4 cells after COVID-19 (dated by TCRdb to between 2021 and 2024). The antigens these receptors bind are not known. Receptor libraries were prepared by the immunoSEQ multiplex PCR assay. Drawn from immuneACCESS, this table holds only the in-frame rearrangements with V and J called that TCRdb kept. Clones are partly lost; checked studies trace under half to an unresolved V gene and leave the rest unexplained. The sample records approximately 40,000 clones, around 73% of which are singletons. 33% of the sample lies in the top ten. In the ViraFEST assay, PBMC were stimulated with viral peptide pools, and antigen-specific CD4+ T cell clonotypes were then identified by expansion using TCR sequencing. After 10 to 11 days of culture, CD4+ T cells were isolated with the EasySep CD4+ T cell isolation kit. PCR-confirmed SARS-CoV-2 infection had occurred in convalescent patients between March and December 2020, before the Alpha, Beta and Delta variants emerged in the United States.

This sample comprised CD4+ T cells from PBMCs cultured with a peptide pool, obtained before COVID-19 vaccination. The origin of the receptors is a human donor who had a prior SARS-CoV-2 infection.

J is TRBJ2-1 and V is TRBV4-3; weak D call: TRBD2 (6 bases). V was shortened by 0 bases and J by 10 bases, with 19 bases between the two germline ends. Looked up from germline, CDR1 is LGHNA and CDR2 is YSLEER. This CDR3 spans 16 amino acids. CDR3 residues: CASSQDLVEVLAEQFF. Written as DNA, the CDR3 is TGCGCCAGCAGCCAAGATTTGGTCGAGGTACTAGCAGAGCAGTTCTTC.

The rearrangement joins TRBV3-1 (or the pseudogene TRBV3-2) to TRBJ2-1; 7 positions match TRBD1. Germline trimming cut 0 bases from V and 2 bases from J; bases unmatched to any gene: 10. The CDR3 has 18 residues. Germline CDR1 LGHDT, CDR2 YNNKEL (reference sequence). The CDR3 nucleotides read TGTGCCAGCAGCCAAGATCAGGGCAGGGGGTCTCCCTACAATGAGCAGTTCTTC. Translation: CASSQDQGRGSPYNEQFF.

The table lists this clone with a count of one. The chain joins TRBV6-1 to TRBJ2-2; TRBD1 agrees at 10 bases. This CDR3 is built from 16 residues. Germline V gives CDR1 MNHNS, CDR2 SASEGT. Trimming at V came to 1 base and at J to 7 bases, leaving 6 bases not matched to a gene. CDR3 residues: CASSEVDRGLGGELFF. DNA for the CDR3: TGTGCCAGCAGTGAAGTAGACAGGGGGCTCGGCGGGGAGCTGTTTTTT.

The chain employs TRBV27 and TRBJ2-1; TRBD2 matches at 10 bases. After removal of 10 bases from V and 4 bases from J, the junction contained 16 bases not matched to a gene. CDR1 and CDR2 (germline): MNHEY, SMNVEV (reference sequence). This CDR3 contains 17 residues. The CDR3 loop reads CATLLRPAGGGYNEQFF. CDR3 nucleotides: TGTGCCACCCTATTACGACCAGCGGGAGGGGGGTACAATGAGCAGTTCTTC.

The CDR3 here is CASSQDFVTSGANVLTF. In DNA, the CDR3 is TGCGCCAGCAGCCAAGATTTTGTGACCTCTGGGGCCAACGTCCTGACTTTC. The chain recombines TRBV4-1 with TRBJ2-6; no firm D call. The V end was cut by 0 bases, the J end by 0 bases, with 9 bases between. Looked up from germline, CDR1 is MGHRA and CDR2 is YSYEKL. The length of the CDR3 is 17 residues.

This clone appeared once. The chain employs TRBV5-4 and TRBJ1-1; 8 bases are shared with TRBD1. After removal of 3 bases from V and 1 base from J, the junction contained 2 bases not matched to a gene. This CDR3 contains 14 residues. Germline CDR1 and CDR2: SGHNT and YYREEE (reference sequence). This CDR3 is CASSSGGANTEAFF. As DNA, the CDR3 is TGTGCCAGCAGCTCAGGGGGCGCGAACACTGAAGCTTTCTTT.

V usage is TRBV2 and J usage is TRBJ1-1; D remains ambiguous. V was trimmed by 6 bases and J by 1 base, leaving 6 bases between them. Per the germline V gene, CDR1 is SNHLY and CDR2 is FYNNEI. The CDR3 totals 12 residues. The chain's CDR3 is CASRRENTEAFF. DNA of the CDR3: TGTGCCAGCAGGCGCGAGAACACTGAAGCTTTCTTT.

This clone was picked up one time. The V and J genes are TRBV19 and TRBJ1-3; 9 nucleotides match TRBD1. The germline gives CDR1 LNHDA, CDR2 SQIVND (reference sequence). J was trimmed by 7 bases and V by 8 bases; bases with no gene match: 12. The CDR3 consists of 15 residues. DNA for the CDR3: TGTGCCAGTGACGAACAGGGGGCTAAAGGCAACACCATATATTTT. Its protein product is CASDEQGAKGNTIYF.

The chain carries TRBV7-2 and TRBJ2-3, with D unresolved. The V end lost 4 bases, the J end lost 0 bases, and 11 bases lay between the germline ends. Germline CDR1 reads SGHTA; CDR2 reads FQGNSA. The CDR3 sequence is 15 residues long. The CDR3 loop is CASSYTSSSTDTQYF. CDR3 in DNA: TGTGCCAGCAGCTACACATCGTCTAGCACAGATACGCAGTATTTT.

The rearrangement links TRBV7-2 to TRBJ2-7; no definite D call. Trimming took off 0 bases at V and 4 bases at J, with 13 bases between the two ends. Germline assignment: CDR1 SGHTA and CDR2 FQGNSA. This CDR3 is 15 amino acids long. The CDR3 sequence: CASSLAEFSIYEQYF. CDR3 nucleotides: TGTGCCAGCAGCTTAGCCGAGTTCAGCATATACGAGCAGTACTTC. Using reference TRBV7-2 and TRBJ2-7 for the parts outside the CDR3, the full variable domain is GAGVSQSPSNKVTEKGKDVELRCDPISGHTALYWYRQSLGQGLEFLIYFQGNSAPDKSGLPSDRFSAERTGGSVSTLTIQRTQQEDSAVYLCASSLAEFSIYEQYFGPGTRLTVT.

The rearrangement uses TRBV6-6 and TRBJ1-5; no definite D call. V lost 9 bases, J lost 3 bases, and 9 bases lay in between. The CDR3 is 12 residues long. From germline, CDR1 is MNHNY and CDR2 SVGAGI (reference sequence). For the CDR3, the DNA is TGTGCCAGTCGACAAATCAATCAGCCCCAGCATTTT. It is translated as CASRQINQPQHF.

This clone was seen a few times. This sequence joins TRBV19 and TRBJ2-4; no definite D call. In germline, CDR1 is LNHDA, CDR2 SQIVND (reference sequence). This CDR3 region has 14 residues. V lost 5 bases and J lost 1, with 9 bases in between. CDR3 nucleotides: TGTGCCAGTAGTCCCCAGGTCGCCAAAAACATTCAGTACTTC. This translates into CASSPQVAKNIQYF. The full variable domain, in which reference TRBV19 and TRBJ2-4 provide the parts outside the CDR3, is DGGITQSPKYLFRKEGQNVTLSCEQNLNHDAMYWYRQDPGQGLRLIYYSQIVNDFQKGDIAEGYSVSREKKESFPLTVTSAQKNPTAFYLCASSPQVAKNIQYFGAGTRLSVL.

A single count supports this clone. The gene calls are TRBV6-6 and TRBJ2-1; 7 bases are shared with TRBD2. Unmatched junction bases numbered 4, after V lost 5 bases and J lost 0 bases. Germline V CDR1 and CDR2: MNHNY, SVGAGI (reference sequence). This CDR3 region has 15 residues. The chain's CDR3 is CASSGGGSSYNEQFF. Here the CDR3 DNA reads TGTGCCAGCAGTGGAGGCGGGAGCTCCTACAATGAGCAGTTCTTC.

The gene calls are TRBV4-2 and TRBJ2-1; TRBD2 is a possible D gene (6 bases). The CDR3 runs 16 residues. The germline V and J ends were trimmed by 2 bases and 7 bases, with 18 bases remaining between them. Germline V gene lookup returns CDR1 LGHNA and CDR2 YNFKEQ. DNA for the CDR3: TGTGCCAGCAGCCAACGGGTCGGGAGTGCTGGTAATGAGCAGTTCTTC. Its protein is CASSQRVGSAGNEQFF.

The chain carries TRBV4-2 and TRBJ2-3, with a tentative D call TRBD2 (5 bases). The germline V gene encodes CDR1 LGHNA and CDR2 YNFKEQ. The CDR3 is made up of 16 amino acids. V lost 0 bases and J 4 bases, leaving 14 bases between the germline ends. Here the CDR3 reads CASSQDRELVSDTQYF. Here the CDR3 DNA reads TGTGCCAGCAGCCAAGATAGGGAACTAGTTTCAGATACGCAGTATTTT.

CDR3 nucleotide sequence: TGTGCCAGCAGCCAAGTGGCGGTAACACAGGAAGCTTTCTTT. Protein sequence: CASSQVAVTQEAFF. The chain couples TRBV3-1 (or the pseudogene TRBV3-2) to TRBJ1-1, with no clear D. The CDR3 runs to 14 residues. CDR1 LGHDT and CDR2 YNNKEL come from the germline V gene (reference sequence). Trimming took off 1 base at V and 8 bases at J, with 14 bases between the two ends.

The genes are TRBV12-3 or TRBV12-4 and TRBJ1-1, with no clear D. The CDR3 is 12 amino acids. V dropped 5 bases and J dropped 3 bases, with 7 bases sitting between them. The CDR3 reads CASSPIYTEAFF. The CDR3 DNA sequence: TGTGCCAGCAGTCCAATCTACACTGAAGCTTTCTTT.

The chain carries TRBV5-6 and TRBJ1-4, with a possible D match to TRBD1 (6 bases). CDR3 length: 15 residues. The germline V and J ends were trimmed by 1 base and 3 bases, with 10 bases remaining between them. Germline CDR1 reads SGHDT; CDR2 reads YYEEEE. The CDR3: CASSLTGLSNEKLFF. CDR3 DNA: TGTGCCAGCAGCTTGACAGGGCTTTCTAATGAAAAACTGTTTTTT.

This rearrangement joins TRBV10-3 to TRBJ2-3, with 9 bases identical to TRBD2. Losses at the gene ends were 0 bases for V and 10 bases for J; bases not matched to a gene: 2. Germline V lookup: CDR1 ENHRY, CDR2 SYGVKD. The CDR3 covers 13 residues. In nucleotides, the CDR3 is TGTGCCATCAGTGAGTCTGTAGCGGGGGCGCAGTATTTT. Protein sequence: CAISESVAGAQYF.

The chain uses TRBV9 and TRBJ1-6, with D unresolved. Germline V CDR1 and CDR2: SGDLS, YYNGEE. Trimming took off 3 bases at V and 6 bases at J, with 4 bases between the two ends. The CDR3 contains 12 residues. CDR3 DNA: TGTGCCAGCAGCGCCTTTAATTCACCCCTCCACTTT. Encoded protein: CASSAFNSPLHF.

The chain is built from TRBV5-1 and TRBJ1-2, with D uncertain. Germline values: CDR1 SGHRS, CDR2 YFSETQ. The CDR3 sequence is 11 residues long. Trimming cost V 1 base and J 7 bases, with 5 bases left between them. The CDR3 spells CASSLYGGYTF. The CDR3 DNA reads as TGCGCCAGCAGCTTGTATGGTGGCTACACCTTC.

V is TRBV19 and J is TRBJ1-1; a possible D gene is TRBD1 (6 bases). Per germline, CDR1 LNHDA and CDR2 SQIVND (reference sequence). The germline V and J ends were trimmed by 6 bases and 7 bases, with 18 bases remaining between them. The CDR3 is made up of 14 amino acids. The chain's CDR3 is CASRLQGLGIEAFF. CDR3 sequence (DNA): TGTGCCAGTAGACTACAGGGATTAGGCATTGAAGCTTTCTTT.

The chain links TRBV7-2 to TRBJ2-3; 7 bases fit TRBD2. This CDR3 is built from 17 residues. Trimming took 5 bases from V and 0 from J; bases not matched to a gene: 11. Germline lookup yields CDR1 SGHTA and CDR2 FQGNSA. The CDR3 protein is CASSHDWGGYSTDTQYF. The CDR3 region has the DNA TGTGCCAGCAGCCACGACTGGGGGGGGTACAGCACAGATACGCAGTATTTT.

The gene calls are TRBV7-3 and TRBJ2-2; D is possibly TRBD2 (5 bases). CDR3 length equals 16 residues. CDR1 is SGHTA and CDR2 is FQGTGA in the germline V gene. The V gene lost 2 bases and the J gene lost 3 bases, with 13 bases spanning the gap. This CDR3 is CASSLFSGIDTGELFF. The CDR3 DNA reads TGTGCCAGCAGCTTATTCTCCGGGATCGACACCGGGGAGCTGTTTTTT.

This clone was counted a few times. V and J are TRBV4-1 and TRBJ2-7, with 10 nucleotides matching TRBD1. V shed 4 bases, J shed 5 bases, and the junction held 11 bases outside the gene matches. Germline assignment: CDR1 MGHRA and CDR2 YSYEKL. The CDR3 covers 16 residues. Written as DNA, the CDR3 is TGCGCCAGCAGCCGAACTCCCGGACAGGGGGGCGACGAGCAGTACTTC. It codes for CASSRTPGQGGDEQYF.

The chain uses TRBV10-3 and TRBJ2-7, with no clear D. CDR3 length: 12 amino acids. Germline values: CDR1 ENHRY, CDR2 SYGVKD. The V and J ends lost 10 bases and 1 base respectively, with 11 bases between them. CDR3 sequence reads: CATHQGSYEQYF. The DNA for the CDR3 is TGTGCCACCCACCAAGGATCCTACGAGCAGTACTTC.

The rearrangement links TRBV14 to TRBJ2-3; 7 positions match TRBD2. J gave up 0 bases and V 4 bases, and 4 bases lay outside the gene matches. Germline loops: CDR1 SGHDN, CDR2 FVKESK. CDR3 length equals 15 residues. For the CDR3, the DNA is TGTGCCAGCAGCCGAATAGCGGGTAGCACAGATACGCAGTATTTT. Residues: CASSRIAGSTDTQYF.

This clone was seen only a few times. Here the CDR3 reads CASSRNTGRGEPQHF. CDR3 coding DNA: TGTGCCAGCAGTCGGAATACAGGCCGCGGGGAGCCCCAGCATTTT. The V and J genes are TRBV2 and TRBJ1-5; tentatively, D is TRBD1 (5 bases). Germline V lookup: CDR1 SNHLY, CDR2 FYNNEI. Trimming took 5 bases from V and 8 from J, leaving 19 bases between them. CDR3 length: 15 residues.

The V call is TRBV11-2, the J call TRBJ2-3; D unclear. Trimming took off 3 bases at V and 4 bases at J, with 8 bases between the two ends. CDR1 and CDR2 from the germline V gene are SGHAT and FQNNGV. The CDR3 has 13 residues. The CDR3 reads CASSLAAADTQYF. For the CDR3, the DNA is TGTGCCAGCAGCTTGGCGGCCGCAGATACGCAGTATTTT.

This clone has a single count. V gene TRBV15 combines with J gene TRBJ2-2; 9 nucleotides agree with TRBD1. This CDR3 spans 16 amino acids. Unmatched junction bases numbered 6, after V lost 1 base and J lost 6 bases. The germline CDR1 and CDR2 sequences are LNHNV and YYDKDF (reference sequence). This CDR3 is CATSRGTGGYSGELFF. The CDR3 DNA reads TGTGCCACCAGCAGAGGAACAGGGGGCTATTCCGGGGAGCTGTTTTTT.